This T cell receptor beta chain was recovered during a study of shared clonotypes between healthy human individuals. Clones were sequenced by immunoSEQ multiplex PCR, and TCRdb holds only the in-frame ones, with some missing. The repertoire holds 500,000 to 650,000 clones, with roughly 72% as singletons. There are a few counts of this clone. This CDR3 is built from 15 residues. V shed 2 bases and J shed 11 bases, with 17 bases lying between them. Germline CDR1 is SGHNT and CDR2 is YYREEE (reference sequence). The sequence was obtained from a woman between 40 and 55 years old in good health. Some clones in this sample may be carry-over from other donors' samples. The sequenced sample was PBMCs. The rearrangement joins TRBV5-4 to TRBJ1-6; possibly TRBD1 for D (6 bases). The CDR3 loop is CASSFNREGQAPLHF. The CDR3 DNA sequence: TGTGCCAGCAGCTTTAACAGGGAGGGGCAGGCACCCCTCCACTTT.